The 23 T cell receptor beta chains given below trace back to one sample, sequenced in a study of cytomegalovirus exposure and HLA in healthy donors listed by TCRdb under 2017. The library was built by means of the immunoSEQ multiplex PCR assay. A mixture of 60 forward primers for TCR Vbeta segments and 13 reverse primers for TCR Jbeta segments was used in the multiplex PCR. TCRdb mirrors the immuneACCESS table, restricted to in-frame sequences. Some clones are absent from its copies; in checked studies, under half trace to an unresolved V gene, and the reason for the others is unknown. Counted in this sample were about 35,000 clones; 70% to 85% of them appeared once. Approximately 4% of the sample is held by the ten biggest clonotypes. The sequencing input was PBMCs. The receptors originated from a woman aged 18-29 years in good health and CMV-seronegative.

The V and J genes are TRBV19 and TRBJ2-1, with a weak D call TRBD2 (6 bases). Deletions cut 8 bases from V and 0 bases from J, with 14 bases between. Germline values: CDR1 LNHDA, CDR2 SQIVND (reference sequence). The CDR3 sequence is 15 residues long. The CDR3 region is CASGAGTGSYNEQFF. The DNA of the CDR3 is TGTGCCAGTGGGGCCGGGACTGGCTCCTACAATGAGCAGTTCTTC.

This chain uses TRBV2 with TRBJ1-4; D is unresolved. CDR1 is SNHLY, CDR2 FYNNEI, per germline. V dropped 5 bases and J dropped 0 bases, with 13 bases sitting between them. This CDR3 comprises 16 residues. The CDR3 DNA reads TGTGCCAGCAGTAACGAGGATTGGGCAACTAATGAAAAACTGTTTTTT. Translation: CASSNEDWATNEKLFF.

This sequence joins TRBV4-3 and TRBJ2-7; TRBD2 aligns across 8 bases. Germline V gives CDR1 LGHNA, CDR2 YSLEER. The V gene end was trimmed by 0 bases and the J gene end by 6 bases; junction bases not matched to a gene: 10. This CDR3 has 16 amino acids. CDR3 in DNA: TGCGCCAGCAGCCAAGATTTGTGGGGACTAGTCCGCGAGCAGTACTTC. It specifies CASSQDLWGLVREQYF.

This chain uses TRBV11-2 with TRBJ2-3, with 9 bases identical to TRBD2. The CDR3 consists of 14 residues. J was trimmed by 4 bases and V by 3 bases; bases with no gene match: 2. Germline V gene lookup returns CDR1 SGHAT and CDR2 FQNNGV. DNA of the CDR3: TGTGCCAGCAGCTTGGGACTAGCCGCAGATACGCAGTATTTT. Its translation: CASSLGLAADTQYF.

The chain combines TRBV4-2 with TRBJ2-5, with D possibly matching TRBD1 (6 bases). The CDR3 consists of 14 residues. Germline-derived CDR1 and CDR2 are LGHNA and YNFKEQ. The germline V and J ends were trimmed by 3 bases and 5 bases, with 13 bases remaining between them. The CDR3 nucleotides are TGTGCCAGCAGCCACCCTGGGGGCGGGGAGACCCAGTACTTC. Protein sequence: CASSHPGGGETQYF.

The chain recombines TRBV2 with TRBJ2-1; 8 bases are a match to TRBD2. Germline V gene lookup returns CDR1 SNHLY and CDR2 FYNNEI. J was trimmed by 0 bases and V by 7 bases; bases with no gene match: 2. This CDR3 has 14 residues. The chain's CDR3 is CASISGASYNEQFF. Here the CDR3 DNA reads TGTGCCAGCATTAGCGGGGCCTCCTACAATGAGCAGTTCTTC.

For this clone: The junction differs from germline at one of its ends, possibly a read error. This chain connects TRBV5-6 to TRBJ1-5; TRBD1 might be the D (5 bases). The germline V gene has CDR1 SGHDT and CDR2 YYEEEE. The CDR3 has 16 residues. As DNA, the CDR3 is TGTGCCAGCAGCTTGGTTGGCACAACAGGCAATCAGCCCCAGAATTTT. This gives the protein CASSLVGTTGNQPQNF.

The CDR3: CASSPGLAGGAKNIQYF. DNA of the CDR3: TGTGCCAGCAGCCCCGGACTAGCGGGAGGCGCCAAAAACATTCAGTACTTC. The chain combines TRBV11-2 with TRBJ2-4, with TRBD2 matching 14 bases. V dropped 5 bases and J dropped 1; count of bases not matched to a gene: 4. This CDR3 comprises 17 residues. CDR1 and CDR2 (germline): SGHAT, FQNNGV. Full variable domain (rest looked up from reference TRBV11-2 and TRBJ2-4): EAGVAQSPRYKIIEKRQSVAFWCNPISGHATLYWYQQILGQGPKLLIQFQNNGVVDDSQLPKDRFSAERLKGVDSTLKIQPAKLEDSAVYLCASSPGLAGGAKNIQYFGAGTRLSVL.

The chain has TRBV7-9 and TRBJ1-1; D is unclear. Per germline, CDR1 SEHNR and CDR2 FQNEAQ (reference sequence). The CDR3 covers 14 residues. The V gene lost 1 base and the J gene lost 0 bases, with 6 bases spanning the gap. CDR3 sequence: CASSLDRLNTEAFF. DNA of the CDR3: TGTGCCAGCAGCTTAGACAGATTGAACACTGAAGCTTTCTTT.

The chain carries TRBV27 and TRBJ2-2; no clear D gene. The V gene's germline CDR1 is MNHEY and CDR2 SMNVEV (reference sequence). The CDR3 runs to 12 residues. The V gene lost 6 bases and the J gene lost 3 bases, with 5 bases spanning the gap. The CDR3 nucleotides are TGTGCCAGCAGCCTCTACACCGGGGAGCTGTTTTTT. It yields the protein CASSLYTGELFF.

This chain connects TRBV4-1 to TRBJ2-3; 11 nucleotides agree with TRBD2. Losses at the gene ends were 4 bases for V and 6 bases for J; bases not matched to a gene: 15. CDR3 length: 18 residues. The germline CDR1 and CDR2 sequences are MGHRA and YSYEKL. The CDR3 protein is CASSLNPLAGATGDTQYF. The DNA of the CDR3 is TGCGCCAGCAGCCTCAACCCACTAGCGGGGGCCACGGGGGATACGCAGTATTTT.

The chain has TRBV7-6 and TRBJ2-7, with D perhaps matching TRBD1 (6 bases). The V and J ends lost 2 bases and 5 bases respectively, with 10 bases between them. The CDR3 totals 13 residues. Germline V gene sequence: CDR1 SGHVS, CDR2 FNYEAQ. The CDR3 coding sequence is TGTGCCAGCAGCTTATCCAGGGGCGACGAGCAGTACTTC. Protein product: CASSLSRGDEQYF.

Comments on this clone: The DNA is omitted, as the CDR3 cannot be located on it reliably, and the CDR3 follows TCRdb's listing. The chain couples TRBV4-2 to TRBJ1-2; the tabulated D call, TRBD1, remains unverified against the DNA. The germline V gene encodes CDR1 LGHNA and CDR2 YNFKEQ. A total of 15 residues make up the CDR3, ends included. The CDR3 region is CASSQVGQGIRGYPF.

The genes are TRBV7-6 and TRBJ2-1, with 8 bases lining up with TRBD1. V trimming: 1 base; J trimming: 5 bases; junction bases outside the gene matches: 1. The CDR3 runs 14 residues. CDR1 is SGHVS and CDR2 is FNYEAQ in the germline V gene. The CDR3 coding sequence is TGTGCCAGCAGCTTAGAGACAGGGGACAATGAGCAGTTCTTC. This codes for CASSLETGDNEQFF.

This clone showed up just once. The chain carries TRBV4-1 and TRBJ2-3; D not certain. Trimming stripped 0 bases from V and 4 bases from J, with 11 bases between. The CDR3 covers 15 residues. The germline CDR1 and CDR2 sequences are MGHRA and YSYEKL. The CDR3 sequence is CASSQEGTEADTQYF. The CDR3, as DNA: TGCGCCAGCAGCCAAGAAGGAACTGAGGCAGATACGCAGTATTTT.

This rearrangement joins TRBV7-9 to TRBJ1-1; D possibly corresponds to TRBD1 (5 bases). Deletions cut 2 bases from V and 8 bases from J, with 12 bases between. Germline V lookup: CDR1 SEHNR, CDR2 FQNEAQ (reference sequence). The CDR3 length is 13 residues. The CDR3, as DNA: TGTGCCAGCAGCTTACTAGGGGAAACGGAAGCTTTCTTT. Translated: CASSLLGETEAFF.

The V and J genes are TRBV14 and TRBJ2-1, with 8 nucleotides matching TRBD2. The CDR3 sequence is 19 residues long. J lost 3 bases, V lost 1 base, and 14 bases had no gene match. Germline V gives CDR1 SGHDN, CDR2 FVKESK. For the CDR3, the DNA is TGTGCCAGCAGCCAAGTCGGGGGGGGCCCCCTGGGCGGCTACAATGAGCAGTTCTTC. This gives the protein CASSQVGGGPLGGYNEQFF.

The CDR3 region has the DNA TGTGCCAGCGCGGACAGGGGAGGAGATACGCAGTATTTT. This encodes CASADRGGDTQYF. The chain employs TRBV25-1 and TRBJ2-3, with 9 nucleotides matching TRBD1. Germline trimming cut 8 bases from V and 5 bases from J; bases unmatched to any gene: 5. CDR3 length: 13 amino acids. Germline V gene sequence: CDR1 MGHDK, CDR2 SYGVNS.

V is TRBV11-2 and J is TRBJ2-7, with D possibly matching TRBD2 (5 bases). V lost 7 bases to trimming and J lost 7 bases, with 14 bases between them. The CDR3 has 12 residues. The germline gives CDR1 SGHAT, CDR2 FQNNGV. The CDR3 loop is CASMGISGEQYF. In DNA, the CDR3 is TGTGCCAGCATGGGGATCTCGGGGGAGCAGTACTTC.

V usage is TRBV11-2 and J usage is TRBJ2-5; TRBD1 might be the D (6 bases). The CDR3 is 16 amino acids. V lost 1 base and J 8 bases, leaving 20 bases between the germline ends. CDR1 SGHAT and CDR2 FQNNGV come from the germline V gene. CDR3 sequence (DNA): TGTGCCAGCAGCTTAGTTCCCAGGGGCGATATTGGAACCCAGTACTTC. Amino acid sequence: CASSLVPRGDIGTQYF.

This chain uses TRBV19 with TRBJ2-3; possibly TRBD2 for D (6 bases). Trimming pared 7 bases from V and 2 bases from J, leaving 16 bases between. This CDR3 is built from 15 residues. Per germline, CDR1 LNHDA and CDR2 SQIVND (reference sequence). The CDR3 sequence is CASKVWGEDTDTQYF. The CDR3 bases are TGTGCCAGTAAGGTTTGGGGGGAGGACACAGATACGCAGTATTTT.

This chain links TRBV28 with TRBJ1-3, with 8 nucleotides matching TRBD1. This CDR3 is 16 amino acids long. The germline gives CDR1 MDHEN, CDR2 SYDVKM. J lost 1 base, V lost 5 bases, and 7 bases had no gene match. Here the CDR3 DNA reads TGTGCCAGCAGTGCAGGGGGCGAAATTTCTGGAAACACCATATATTTT. Its translation is CASSAGGEISGNTIYF.

This clone has only one observation. V usage is TRBV4-2 and J usage is TRBJ2-7, with 11 bases fitting TRBD2. J was trimmed by 7 bases and V by 0 bases; bases with no gene match: 5. CDR3 length: 15 amino acids. Germline V lookup: CDR1 LGHNA, CDR2 YNFKEQ. In DNA form, the CDR3 reads TGTGCCAGCAGCCAAGAACTAGCGGGAGATGGGGAGCAGTACTTC. It yields the protein CASSQELAGDGEQYF.